These 21 T cell receptor beta chains were all obtained from the same sample, sequenced in a study of T cell responses to AZD1222 COVID-19 vaccine. The assay was immunoSEQ multiplex PCR, and TCRdb's table has in-frame clones only and misses some. The repertoire holds 150,000 or so clones, with roughly 91% as singletons. The specimen was peripheral blood, collected on day 0 of AZD1222 vaccination. These receptors all stem from an adult in good health.

The CDR3, as DNA: TGCAGCGGCCGCTTAGGGAACACTGAAGCTTTCTTT. This gives the protein CSGRLGNTEAFF. This chain joins TRBV29-1 and TRBJ1-1, with D hard to call. The V end lost 7 bases, the J end lost 1 base, and 10 bases lay between the germline ends. The CDR3 runs to 12 residues. Per the germline V gene, CDR1 is SQVTM and CDR2 is ANQGSEA.

The table lists this clone with a count of one. The chain combines TRBV10-3 with TRBJ1-1; no reliable D call. Germline CDR1 reads ENHRY; CDR2 reads SYGVKD. The CDR3 totals 14 residues. Trimming took off 2 bases at V and 0 bases at J, with 7 bases between the two ends. This CDR3 is CAISEVDVNTEAFF. DNA for the CDR3: TGTGCCATCAGTGAGGTAGACGTGAACACTGAAGCTTTCTTT.

The rearrangement links TRBV19 to TRBJ2-3; the D gene is possibly TRBD2 (6 bases). Trimming removed 5 bases at V and 0 bases at J, with 9 bases between. From germline, CDR1 is LNHDA and CDR2 SQIVND (reference sequence). The CDR3 loop spans 14 amino acids. CDR3 DNA sequence: TGTGCCAGTAGTCTCGGGACTAGCACAGATACGCAGTATTTT. This encodes CASSLGTSTDTQYF.

This clone was detected only a few times. J is TRBJ2-5 and V is TRBV21-1; no DNA check was done on the table's D call, TRBD1. TRBV21-1 is given as a pseudogene. There are 15 residues in the CDR3. DNA for the CDR3: TGTGCCAGCATTGGGGTAGGGACAGACGAAGAGACCCAGTACTTC. This codes for CASIGVGTDEETQYF.

V and J are TRBV29-1 and TRBJ2-6, with D perhaps TRBD1 (5 bases). V was trimmed by 7 bases and J by 0 bases, leaving 16 bases between them. From germline, CDR1 is SQVTM and CDR2 ANQGSEA. The CDR3 is 16 residues long. The DNA for the CDR3 is TGCAGCGCCATCGACAGACCAGCCTCTGGGGCCAACGTCCTGACTTTC. Protein product: CSAIDRPASGANVLTF.

This clone was observed once. This chain links TRBV27 with TRBJ1-2; D call uncertain. The V and J ends lost 5 bases and 7 bases respectively, with 11 bases between them. The V gene's germline CDR1 is MNHEY and CDR2 SMNVEV (reference sequence). The CDR3 has 12 amino acids. The CDR3 bases are TGTGCCAGCAGTCCCTCGTCCGGTGGCTACACCTTC. Amino acids: CASSPSSGGYTF.

The chain is built from TRBV10-2 and TRBJ2-2, with 12 nucleotides matching TRBD2. With 10 bases clipped from V and 2 bases from J, the junction kept 8 bases outside the gene matches. The V gene's germline CDR1 is WSHSY and CDR2 SAAADI. CDR3 length: 16 residues. The CDR3 loop is CAISRTSGDNTGELFF. The DNA for the CDR3 is TGCGCCATCTCCCGGACTAGCGGGGACAACACCGGGGAGCTGTTTTTT.

The rearrangement joins TRBV4-2 to TRBJ2-1; 8 nucleotides align to TRBD2. V shed 1 base, J shed 5 bases, and the junction held 7 bases outside the gene matches. Per the germline V gene, CDR1 is LGHNA and CDR2 is YNFKEQ. The CDR3 is 16 residues long. CDR3 protein: CASSQGIFGGDNEQFF. For the CDR3, the DNA is TGTGCCAGCAGCCAAGGGATATTCGGGGGGGACAATGAGCAGTTCTTC.

The rearrangement joins TRBV7-2 to TRBJ2-1; 7 bases map to TRBD2. The trim removed 7 bases at V and 4 bases at J, leaving 7 bases unmatched. The CDR3 is 14 amino acids. Germline assignment: CDR1 SGHTA and CDR2 FQGNSA. CDR3 protein: CASTMGREYNEQFF. The DNA of the CDR3 is TGTGCCAGCACCATGGGGCGGGAGTACAATGAGCAGTTCTTC.

The J gene is TRBJ1-1, the V gene TRBV18; D gene unclear. Trimming cost V 6 bases and J 4 bases, with 15 bases left between them. Germline assignment: CDR1 KGHSH and CDR2 LQKENI. The CDR3 length is 14 residues. DNA of the CDR3: TGTGCCAGCTCCTCCCTCAAGGGCGCCACTGAAGCTTTCTTT. It is translated as CASSSLKGATEAFF.

The chain joins TRBV6-1 to TRBJ2-1; no clear D gene. The CDR3 is 13 residues long. Trimming left V 0 bases short and J 7 bases short, with 7 bases between. The germline gives CDR1 MNHNS, CDR2 SASEGT. DNA for the CDR3: TGTGCCAGCAGTGAAGCGTGGGGAAATGAGCAGTTCTTC. This codes for CASSEAWGNEQFF.

The V and J genes are TRBV18 and TRBJ1-1, with D unclear. V gave up 2 bases and J gave up 6 bases, with 13 bases separating them. CDR3 length: 14 amino acids. The V gene's germline CDR1 is KGHSH and CDR2 LQKENI. The CDR3 region has the DNA TGTGCCAGCTCACCATTTGTAGGGATGGCTGAAGCTTTCTTT. This gives the protein CASSPFVGMAEAFF.

This rearrangement joins TRBV7-2 to TRBJ1-5; D might be TRBD1 (5 bases). The CDR3 loop spans 14 amino acids. Germline CDR1 SGHTA, CDR2 FQGNSA. V lost 3 bases to trimming and J lost 4 bases, with 10 bases between them. This CDR3 is CASSLGRENQPQHF. CDR3 bases: TGTGCCAGCAGCTTGGGCAGGGAAAATCAGCCCCAGCATTTT.

V and J are TRBV4-2 and TRBJ2-1; 7 positions match TRBD1. Unmatched junction bases numbered 11, after V lost 0 bases and J lost 3 bases. Germline loops: CDR1 LGHNA, CDR2 YNFKEQ. The CDR3 runs to 18 residues. This CDR3 reads CASSQETRGNAFYNEQFF. The CDR3 region has the DNA TGTGCCAGCAGCCAAGAGACCAGGGGGAATGCCTTCTACAATGAGCAGTTCTTC.

The chain couples TRBV9 to TRBJ1-2; 7 positions match TRBD1. Germline V lookup: CDR1 SGDLS, CDR2 YYNGEE. The CDR3 consists of 17 residues. The trim removed 3 bases at V and 0 bases at J, leaving 11 bases unmatched. In nucleotides, the CDR3 is TGTGCCAGCAGCGCCCTCAGAACAGGGGAAACTAACTATGGCTACACCTTC. Its protein is CASSALRTGETNYGYTF.

The V gene is TRBV5-1, the J gene TRBJ2-5, with TRBD2 as a possible D gene (6 bases). CDR1 and CDR2 from the germline V gene are SGHRS and YFSETQ. This CDR3 is built from 16 residues. Trimming pared 2 bases from V and 1 base from J, leaving 15 bases between. The CDR3 DNA sequence: TGCGCCAGCAGCTTACGTACTCGCGGGGCCCAAGAGACCCAGTACTTC. This translates into CASSLRTRGAQETQYF.

This clone was seen once. The chain employs TRBV2 and TRBJ1-2; 8 bases are shared with TRBD1. V shed 6 bases, J shed 7 bases, and the junction held 10 bases outside the gene matches. This CDR3 contains 14 residues. Germline CDR1 and CDR2: SNHLY and FYNNEI. The CDR3 DNA reads TGTGCCAGCAGCGCACAGGGGGAAGGGGCTGGCTACACCTTC. The encoded protein is CASSAQGEGAGYTF.

CDR3 protein: CASSRDTLQETQYF. In DNA form, the CDR3 reads TGTGCCAGCTCCCGGGACACCCTCCAGGAGACCCAGTACTTC. This chain uses TRBV11-2 with TRBJ2-5, with D perhaps matching TRBD1 (6 bases). Trimming shortened V by 8 bases and J by 5 bases, and 18 bases separated the two germline ends. The CDR3 runs 14 residues. CDR1 and CDR2 from the germline V gene are SGHAT and FQNNGV.

The chain is built from TRBV11-3 and TRBJ2-7; 12 bases line up with TRBD2. Germline V gene data show CDR1 as SGHNT and CDR2 as YENEEA. The length of the CDR3 is 15 residues. J gave up 4 bases and V 4 bases, and 5 bases lay outside the gene matches. The CDR3 protein is CASSSGLAGLYEQYF. The CDR3 DNA reads as TGTGCCAGCAGCTCAGGACTAGCGGGACTGTACGAGCAGTACTTC.

The rearrangement links TRBV6-5 to TRBJ2-2; 7 bases are a match to TRBD1. Germline V lookup: CDR1 MNHEY, CDR2 SVGAGI. V shed 5 bases and J 4 bases; nucleotides not matched to a gene: 7. This CDR3 contains 15 residues. CDR3 protein: CASSLVDRLTGELFF. The CDR3 DNA is TGTGCCAGCAGTCTAGTGGACAGGCTCACCGGGGAGCTGTTTTTT.

The V call is TRBV24-1, the J call TRBJ1-3; weak D call: TRBD1 (5 bases). Germline values: CDR1 KGHDR, CDR2 SFDVKD. V was pared by 8 bases and J by 4 bases, with 23 bases between. The CDR3 sequence is 17 residues long. Here the CDR3 DNA reads TGTGCCACCACTAGTCACCCGCGGGACGGCTGGGGAAACACCATATATTTT. Amino acid sequence: CATTSHPRDGWGNTIYF.